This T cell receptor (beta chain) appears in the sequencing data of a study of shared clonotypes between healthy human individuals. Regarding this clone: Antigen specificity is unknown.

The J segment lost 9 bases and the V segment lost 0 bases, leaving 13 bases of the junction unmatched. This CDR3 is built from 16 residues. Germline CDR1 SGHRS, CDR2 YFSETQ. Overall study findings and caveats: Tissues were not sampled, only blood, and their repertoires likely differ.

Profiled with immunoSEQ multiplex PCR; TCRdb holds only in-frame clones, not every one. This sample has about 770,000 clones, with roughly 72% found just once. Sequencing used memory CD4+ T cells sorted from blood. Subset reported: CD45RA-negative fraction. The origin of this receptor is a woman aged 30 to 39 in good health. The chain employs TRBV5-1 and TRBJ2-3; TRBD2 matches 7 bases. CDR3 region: CASSLGGDPSGDTQYF. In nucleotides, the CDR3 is TGCGCCAGCAGCTTGGGAGGGGACCCAAGCGGGGACACGCAGTATTTT.